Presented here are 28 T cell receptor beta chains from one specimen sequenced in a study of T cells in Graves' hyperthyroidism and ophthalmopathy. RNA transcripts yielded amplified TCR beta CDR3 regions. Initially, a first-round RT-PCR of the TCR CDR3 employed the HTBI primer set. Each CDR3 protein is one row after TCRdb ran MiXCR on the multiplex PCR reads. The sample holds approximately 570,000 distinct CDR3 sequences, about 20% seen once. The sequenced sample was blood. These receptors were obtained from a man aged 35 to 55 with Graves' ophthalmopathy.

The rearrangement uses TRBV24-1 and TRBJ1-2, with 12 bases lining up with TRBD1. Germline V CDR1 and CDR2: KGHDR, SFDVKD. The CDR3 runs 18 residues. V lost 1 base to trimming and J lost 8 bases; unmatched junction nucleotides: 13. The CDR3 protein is CATSDFFWGQGATGGYTF. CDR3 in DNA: TGTGCCACCAGTGATTTTTTTTGGGGACAGGGGGCGACGGGCGGCTACACCTTC.

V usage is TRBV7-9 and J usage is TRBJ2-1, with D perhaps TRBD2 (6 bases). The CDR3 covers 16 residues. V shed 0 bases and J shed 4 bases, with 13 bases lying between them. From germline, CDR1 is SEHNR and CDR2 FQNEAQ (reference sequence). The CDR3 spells CASSLAGVGGYNEQFF. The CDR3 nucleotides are TGTGCCAGCAGCTTAGCGGGAGTGGGGGGTTACAATGAGCAGTTCTTC.

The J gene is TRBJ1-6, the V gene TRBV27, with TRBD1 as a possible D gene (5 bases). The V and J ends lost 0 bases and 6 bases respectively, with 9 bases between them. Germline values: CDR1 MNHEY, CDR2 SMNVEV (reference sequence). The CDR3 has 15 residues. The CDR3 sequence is CASSLSGGFNSPLHF. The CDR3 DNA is TGTGCCAGCAGTTTATCCGGGGGGTTTAATTCACCCCTCCACTTT.

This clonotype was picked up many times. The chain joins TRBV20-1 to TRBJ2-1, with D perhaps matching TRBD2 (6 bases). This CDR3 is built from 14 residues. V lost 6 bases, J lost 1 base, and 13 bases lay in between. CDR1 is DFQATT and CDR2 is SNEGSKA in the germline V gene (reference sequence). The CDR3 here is CSAEGTVSYNEQFF. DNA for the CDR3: TGCAGTGCGGAGGGGACGGTTTCCTACAATGAGCAGTTCTTC.

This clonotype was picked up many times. The CDR3 DNA follows: TGCAGTGCTAGAGATTCAGGGGGCTTCACTGAAGCTTTCTTT. The encoded protein is CSARDSGGFTEAFF. The rearrangement uses TRBV20-1 and TRBJ1-1; 8 bases agree with TRBD1. Germline assignment: CDR1 DFQATT and CDR2 SNEGSKA (reference sequence). V lost 0 bases and J lost 4; bases outside the gene matches: 4. The CDR3 sequence is 14 residues long.

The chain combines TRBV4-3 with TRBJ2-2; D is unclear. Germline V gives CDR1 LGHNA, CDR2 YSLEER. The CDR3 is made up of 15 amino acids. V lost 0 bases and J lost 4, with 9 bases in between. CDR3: CASSQDIFGTGELFF. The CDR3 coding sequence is TGCGCCAGCAGCCAAGATATCTTCGGCACCGGGGAGCTGTTTTTT.

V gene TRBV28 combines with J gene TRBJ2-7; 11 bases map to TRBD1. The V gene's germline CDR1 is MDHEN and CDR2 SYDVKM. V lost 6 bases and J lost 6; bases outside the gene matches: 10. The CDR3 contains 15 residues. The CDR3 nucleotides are TGTGCCAGCAGAGGGACAGGGGGTTCCTTAGGCGAGCAGTACTTC. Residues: CASRGTGGSLGEQYF. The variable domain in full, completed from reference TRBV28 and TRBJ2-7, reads DVKVTQSSRYLVKRTGEKVFLECVQDMDHENMFWYRQDPGLGLRLIYFSYDVKMKEKGDIPEGYSVSREKKERFSLILESASTNQTSMYLCASRGTGGSLGEQYFGPGTRLTVT.

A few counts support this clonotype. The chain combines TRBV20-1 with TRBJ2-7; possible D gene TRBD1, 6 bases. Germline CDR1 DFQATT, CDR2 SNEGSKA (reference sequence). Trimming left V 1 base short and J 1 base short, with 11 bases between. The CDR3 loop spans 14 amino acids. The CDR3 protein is CSARVGAPSYEQYF. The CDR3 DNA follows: TGCAGTGCTAGAGTGGGGGCACCGTCCTACGAGCAGTACTTC.

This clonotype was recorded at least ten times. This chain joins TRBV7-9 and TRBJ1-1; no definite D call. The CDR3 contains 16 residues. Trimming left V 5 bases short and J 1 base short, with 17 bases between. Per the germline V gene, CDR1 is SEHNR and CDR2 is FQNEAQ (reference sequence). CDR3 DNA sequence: TGTGCCAGCAGCCCCTCGGGTAGAGGTTCGAACACTGAAGCTTTCTTT. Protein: CASSPSGRGSNTEAFF.

The CDR3 nucleotides read TGTGCCAGCATCTGGAGCACCGGGGAGCTGTTTTTT. This translates into CASIWSTGELFF. The genes are TRBV6-1 and TRBJ2-2, with no clear D. Trimming took off 7 bases at V and 4 bases at J, with 7 bases between the two ends. The V gene's germline CDR1 is MNHNS and CDR2 SASEGT. This CDR3 spans 12 amino acids.

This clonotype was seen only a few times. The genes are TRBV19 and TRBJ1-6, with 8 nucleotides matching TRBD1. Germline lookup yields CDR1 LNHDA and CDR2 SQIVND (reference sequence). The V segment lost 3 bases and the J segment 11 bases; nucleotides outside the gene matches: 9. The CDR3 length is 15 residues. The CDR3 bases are TGTGCCAGTAGTATGTCCGGGACAGGAGTACCACCCCTCCACTTT. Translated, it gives CASSMSGTGVPPLHF.

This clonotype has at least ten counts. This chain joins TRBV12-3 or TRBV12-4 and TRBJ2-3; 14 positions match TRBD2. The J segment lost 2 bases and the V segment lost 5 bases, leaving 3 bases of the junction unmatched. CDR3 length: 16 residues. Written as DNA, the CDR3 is TGTGCCAGCAGTCCGACTAGCGGGAGGGTCACAGATACGCAGTATTTT. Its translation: CASSPTSGRVTDTQYF.

This CDR3 is CATSEGDGTNYGYTF. CDR3 sequence (DNA): TGTGCCACCAGTGAGGGAGACGGAACTAACTATGGCTACACCTTC. The chain recombines TRBV24-1 with TRBJ1-2; D gene ambiguous. V lost 4 bases and J 0 bases, leaving 11 bases between the germline ends. Per the germline V gene, CDR1 is KGHDR and CDR2 is SFDVKD. The CDR3 extends over 15 amino acids.

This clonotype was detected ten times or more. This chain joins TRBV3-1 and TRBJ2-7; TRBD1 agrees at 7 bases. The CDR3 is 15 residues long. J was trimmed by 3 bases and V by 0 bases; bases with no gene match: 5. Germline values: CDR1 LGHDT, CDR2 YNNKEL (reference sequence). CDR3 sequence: CASSQDRGGVYEQYF. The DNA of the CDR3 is TGTGCCAGCAGCCAAGATAGAGGGGGCGTCTACGAGCAGTACTTC.

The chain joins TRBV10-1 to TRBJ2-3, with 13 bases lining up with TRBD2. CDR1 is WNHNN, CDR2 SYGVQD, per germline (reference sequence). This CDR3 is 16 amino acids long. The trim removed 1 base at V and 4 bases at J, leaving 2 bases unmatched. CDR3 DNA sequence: TGCGCCAGCAGTGAGTGGACTAGCGGGGGTTCAGATACGCAGTATTTT. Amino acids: CASSEWTSGGSDTQYF.

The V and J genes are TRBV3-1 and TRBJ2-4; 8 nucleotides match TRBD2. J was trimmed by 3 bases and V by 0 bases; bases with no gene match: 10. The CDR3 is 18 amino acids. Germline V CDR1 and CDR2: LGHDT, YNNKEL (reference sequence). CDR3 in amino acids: CASSQEGLDLGGKNIQYF. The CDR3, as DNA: TGTGCCAGCAGCCAAGAGGGACTAGATTTGGGAGGCAAAAACATTCAGTACTTC.

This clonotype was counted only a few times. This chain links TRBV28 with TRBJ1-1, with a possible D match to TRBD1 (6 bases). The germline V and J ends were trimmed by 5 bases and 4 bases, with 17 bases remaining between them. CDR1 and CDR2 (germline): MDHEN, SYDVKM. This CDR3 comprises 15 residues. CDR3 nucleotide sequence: TGTGCCAGCAGTCCTGCTGGGGGCGTTTCCACTGAAGCTTTCTTT. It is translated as CASSPAGGVSTEAFF. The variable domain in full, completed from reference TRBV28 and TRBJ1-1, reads DVKVTQSSRYLVKRTGEKVFLECVQDMDHENMFWYRQDPGLGLRLIYFSYDVKMKEKGDIPEGYSVSREKKERFSLILESASTNQTSMYLCASSPAGGVSTEAFFGQGTRLTVV.

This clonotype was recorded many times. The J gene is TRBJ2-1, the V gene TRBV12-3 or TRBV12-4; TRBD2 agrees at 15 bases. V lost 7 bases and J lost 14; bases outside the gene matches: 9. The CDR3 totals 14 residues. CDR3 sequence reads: CASKEDGLAGGKFF. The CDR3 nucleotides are TGTGCCAGCAAAGAAGACGGACTAGCGGGAGGGAAGTTCTTC.

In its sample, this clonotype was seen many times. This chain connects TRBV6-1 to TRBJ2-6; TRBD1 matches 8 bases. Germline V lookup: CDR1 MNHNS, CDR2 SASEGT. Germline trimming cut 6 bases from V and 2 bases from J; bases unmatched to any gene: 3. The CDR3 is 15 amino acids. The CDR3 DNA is TGTGCCAGCAGCGCACAGGGGGCTGGGGCCAACGTCCTGACTTTC. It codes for CASSAQGAGANVLTF.

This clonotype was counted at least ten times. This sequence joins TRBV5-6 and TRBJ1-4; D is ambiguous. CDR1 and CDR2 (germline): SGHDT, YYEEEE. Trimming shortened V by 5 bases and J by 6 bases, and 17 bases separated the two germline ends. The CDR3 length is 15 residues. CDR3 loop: CASSSTGVSDEKLFF. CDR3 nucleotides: TGTGCCAGCAGTTCCACGGGAGTCTCTGATGAAAAACTGTTTTTT.

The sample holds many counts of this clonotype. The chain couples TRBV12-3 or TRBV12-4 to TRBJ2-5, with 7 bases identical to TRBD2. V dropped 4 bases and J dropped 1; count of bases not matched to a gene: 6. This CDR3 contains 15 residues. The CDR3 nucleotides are TGTGCCAGCAGTTCATCTAGCGGCCTCCAAGAGACCCAGTACTTC. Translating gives CASSSSSGLQETQYF.

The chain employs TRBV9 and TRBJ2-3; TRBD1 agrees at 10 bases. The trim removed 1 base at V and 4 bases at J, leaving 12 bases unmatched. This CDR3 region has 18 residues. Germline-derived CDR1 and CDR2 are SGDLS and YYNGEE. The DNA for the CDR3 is TGTGCCAGCAGCGTAAGGCGGGGAGGACAGGGGGTATCAGATACGCAGTATTTT. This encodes CASSVRRGGQGVSDTQYF.

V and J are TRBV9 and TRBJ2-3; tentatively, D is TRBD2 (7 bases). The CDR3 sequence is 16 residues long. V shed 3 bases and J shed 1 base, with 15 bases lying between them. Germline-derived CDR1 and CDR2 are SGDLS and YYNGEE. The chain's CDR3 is CASSARVGGGTDTQYF. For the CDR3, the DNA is TGTGCCAGCAGCGCGCGAGTAGGGGGGGGCACAGATACGCAGTATTTT.

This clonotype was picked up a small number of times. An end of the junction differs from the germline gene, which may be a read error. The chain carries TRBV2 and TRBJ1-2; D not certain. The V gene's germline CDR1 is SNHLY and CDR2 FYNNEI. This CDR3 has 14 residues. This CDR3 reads CASSARPANYGYTF. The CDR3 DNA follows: TGTGCCAGCAGCGCCAGACCGGCTAACTATGGCTACACTTTC. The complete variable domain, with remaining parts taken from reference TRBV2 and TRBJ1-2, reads EPEVTQTPSHQVTQMGQEVILRCVPISNHLYFYWYRQILGQKVEFLVSFYNNEISEKSEIFDDQFSVERPDGSNFTLKIRSTKLEDSAMYFCASSARPANYGYTFGSGTRLTVV.

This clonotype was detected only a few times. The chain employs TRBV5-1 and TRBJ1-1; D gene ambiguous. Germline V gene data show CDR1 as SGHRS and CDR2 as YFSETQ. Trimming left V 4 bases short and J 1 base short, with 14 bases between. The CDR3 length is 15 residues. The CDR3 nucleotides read TGCGCCAGCAGCCCCTTTCCAGGACCGAACACTGAAGCTTTCTTT. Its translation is CASSPFPGPNTEAFF.

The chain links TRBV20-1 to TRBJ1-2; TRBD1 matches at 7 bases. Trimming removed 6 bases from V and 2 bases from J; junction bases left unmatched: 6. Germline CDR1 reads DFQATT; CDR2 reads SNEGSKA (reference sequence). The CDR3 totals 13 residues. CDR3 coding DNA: TGCAGTGCGCAGGGGGACCTAAACTATGGCTACACCTTC. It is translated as CSAQGDLNYGYTF.

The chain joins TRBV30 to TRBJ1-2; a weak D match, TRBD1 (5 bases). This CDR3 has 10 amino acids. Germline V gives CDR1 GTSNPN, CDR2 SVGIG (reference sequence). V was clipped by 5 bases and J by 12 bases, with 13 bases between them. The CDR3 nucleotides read TGTGCCTGGGGGGGGGGTGTACACACCTTC. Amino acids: CAWGGGVHTF.

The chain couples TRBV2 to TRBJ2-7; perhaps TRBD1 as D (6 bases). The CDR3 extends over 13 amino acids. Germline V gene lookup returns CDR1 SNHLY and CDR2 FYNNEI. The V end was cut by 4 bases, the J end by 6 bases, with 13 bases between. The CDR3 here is CASSGRQAVEQYF. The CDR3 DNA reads TGTGCCAGCAGTGGTCGACAGGCGGTCGAGCAGTACTTC. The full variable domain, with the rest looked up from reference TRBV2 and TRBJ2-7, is EPEVTQTPSHQVTQMGQEVILRCVPISNHLYFYWYRQILGQKVEFLVSFYNNEISEKSEIFDDQFSVERPDGSNFTLKIRSTKLEDSAMYFCASSGRQAVEQYFGPGTRLTVT.